One sample yielded the 3 T cell receptor beta chains listed below, sequenced in a study of T cells in localized non-small cell lung cancer. TCRdb keeps only in-frame clones here, not all; method: immunoSEQ multiplex PCR. The sample lists over 800 clones; roughly a quarter were seen once. The sample here was normal lung tissue next to the tumor, taken before any cancer treatment. Receptor source: a male donor at least 60 years old with stage II squamous cell lung carcinoma.

This clone was counted between two and nine times. The rearrangement joins TRBV18 to TRBJ2-5, with D unclear. Germline V lookup: CDR1 KGHSH, CDR2 LQKENI. The CDR3 is 13 residues long. With 4 bases removed from V and 2 bases from J, the gap between germline ends came to 8 bases. CDR3 bases: TGTGCCAGCTCACAGGGCAGTCAAGAGACCCAGTACTTC. Its protein product is CASSQGSQETQYF.

J is TRBJ2-3 and V is TRBV23-1; no firm D call. TRBV23-1 is placed among ORFs of uncertain function. CDR3 length equals 15 residues. Between the trimmed V and J ends, which lost 6 bases and 5 bases, there was a span of 18 bases. CDR3 in amino acids: CASSQGLGLRDTQYF. The CDR3 bases are TGCGCCAGCAGCCAAGGCCTAGGGCTAAGAGATACGCAGTATTTT.

In its sample, this clone was seen a few times. This chain connects TRBV7-2 to TRBJ1-1, with D hard to call. This CDR3 has 13 residues. Germline V CDR1 and CDR2: SGHTA, FQGNSA. Trimming removed 4 bases at V and 3 bases at J, with 9 bases between. CDR3 sequence reads: CASSSGLDTEAFF. CDR3 DNA sequence: TGTGCCAGCAGCTCCGGACTTGACACTGAAGCTTTCTTT.